A selection of T cell receptor beta chains follows, all from one sample in a study of blood T cell repertoires in COVID-19. The assay was immunoSEQ multiplex PCR, and TCRdb's table has in-frame clones only and misses some. The sample consists of some 300,000 clones, 88% of them appearing once. Sequencing used PBMCs or T cells enriched from blood (not recorded which). The receptors were gathered from a woman in her thirties who had recovered from COVID-19. CDR3s include the opening cysteine and the closing phenylalanine or tryptophan. The D gene is left open where the match is weak. The size of a clone is reported for some rows only, either as once, few or many, or as a class for expanded clones.

clone_size d_call j_call v_call cdr3_aa cdr3_nt
- - TRBJ2-3 TRBV24-1 CATSKSGTDTQYF TGTGCCACTTCTAAGAGTGGCACAGATACGCAGTATTTT
- - TRBJ1-6 TRBV28 CASSLDHRVYRNSPLHF TGTGCCAGCAGTTTAGACCACAGGGTGTATAGAAATTCACCCCTCCACTTT
- - TRBJ1-4 TRBV28 CASTVQGPNEKLFF TGTGCCAGCACCGTACAGGGCCCTAATGAAAAACTGTTTTTT
once TRBD2 TRBJ2-1 TRBV5-1 CASSRREVSYNEQFF TGCGCCAGCAGCCGACGGGAGGTGTCCTACAATGAGCAGTTCTTC
- - TRBJ1-5 TRBV25-1 CAVGGSQPQHF TGTGCCGTGGGGGGGAGTCAGCCCCAGCATTTT
- - TRBJ2-2 TRBV27 CASSLSRADRYTGELFF TGTGCCAGCAGTTTATCGAGGGCGGACAGATACACCGGGGAGCTGTTTTTT
- - TRBJ2-1 TRBV7-8 CATRDSRVNEQFF TGTGCCACCAGGGACTCTCGGGTCAATGAGCAGTTCTTC
- TRBD2 TRBJ2-1 TRBV19 CASSTWGLAGNEQFF TGTGCCAGTAGTACCTGGGGACTAGCTGGGAATGAGCAGTTCTTC
- TRBD2 TRBJ2-3 TRBV3-1/TRBV3-2 CASSQDLSGSGADTQYF TGTGCCAGCAGCCAAGATCTGAGCGGGAGTGGGGCAGATACGCAGTATTTT
once - TRBJ1-1 TRBV7-3 CASSLTRQRMNTEAFF TGTGCCAGCAGCTTAACCCGACAGCGTATGAACACTGAAGCTTTCTTT
- - TRBJ1-6 TRBV4-1 CASSHRDTSVVVNSPLHF TGCGCCAGCAGCCACCGGGACACCTCGGTGGTGGTAAATTCACCCCTCCACTTT
- - TRBJ1-1 TRBV9 CASSVGGEVEAFF TGTGCCAGCAGCGTAGGGGGGGAGGTTGAAGCTTTCTTT
- - TRBJ1-2 TRBV7-9 CASSFPPANYGYTF TGTGCCAGCAGCTTCCCTCCAGCTAACTATGGCTACACCTTC
- - TRBJ1-5 TRBV19 CASMHFAGVRDQPQHF TGTGCCAGTATGCACTTTGCAGGGGTACGGGATCAGCCCCAGCATTTT
- TRBD2 TRBJ2-1 TRBV29-1 CSGGTSINEQFF TGCAGCGGAGGGACTAGTATAAATGAGCAGTTCTTC
- TRBD1 TRBJ1-2 TRBV2 CASSHRDRGLVDYGYTF TGTGCCAGCAGTCATCGGGACAGGGGGCTTGTGGACTATGGCTACACCTTC
- TRBD1 TRBJ2-7 TRBV5-4 CASSSRTGNYEQYF TGTGCCAGCAGCTCCCGGACAGGGAATTACGAGCAGTACTTC
- TRBD2 TRBJ2-1 TRBV6-5 CASRTSGTVYNEQFF TGTGCCAGCAGGACTAGCGGGACGGTATACAATGAGCAGTTCTTC
- - TRBJ2-2 TRBV19 CASSGQTGELFF TGTGCCAGTAGTGGACAGACCGGGGAGCTGTTTTTT
- - TRBJ1-1 TRBV18 CASSPPGRPNTEAFF TGTGCCAGCTCACCACCGGGCAGACCTAACACTGAAGCTTTCTTT
- - TRBJ2-7 TRBV5-1 CASSFDGGQAQYF TGCGCCAGCAGCTTCGATGGGGGACAAGCGCAGTACTTC
- TRBD2 TRBJ2-1 TRBV19 CASSKSGSPSNEQFF TGTGCCAGTAGCAAAAGCGGGAGCCCATCCAATGAGCAGTTCTTC
- TRBD1 TRBJ2-3 TRBV7-3 CASSIDRVDTQYF TGTGCCAGCAGCATCGACAGGGTGGATACGCAGTATTTT